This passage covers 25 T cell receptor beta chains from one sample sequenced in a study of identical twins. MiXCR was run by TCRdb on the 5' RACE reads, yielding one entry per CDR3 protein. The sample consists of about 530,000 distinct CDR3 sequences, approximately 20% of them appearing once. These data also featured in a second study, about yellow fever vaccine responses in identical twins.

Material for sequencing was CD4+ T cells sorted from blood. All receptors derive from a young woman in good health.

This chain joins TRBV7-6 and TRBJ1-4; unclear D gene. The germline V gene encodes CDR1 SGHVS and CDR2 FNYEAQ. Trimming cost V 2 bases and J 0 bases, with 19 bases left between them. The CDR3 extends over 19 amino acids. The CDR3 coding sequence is TGTGCCAGCAGCTTATCGCCGGGCCTGGCAACCGCAACTAATGAAAAACTGTTTTTT. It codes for CASSLSPGLATATNEKLFF. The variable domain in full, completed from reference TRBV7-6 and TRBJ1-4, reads GAGVSQSPRYKVTKRGQDVALRCDPISGHVSLYWYRQALGQGPEFLTYFNYEAQQDKSGLPNDRFSAERPEGSISTLTIQRTEQRDSAMYRCASSLSPGLATATNEKLFFGSGTQLSVL.

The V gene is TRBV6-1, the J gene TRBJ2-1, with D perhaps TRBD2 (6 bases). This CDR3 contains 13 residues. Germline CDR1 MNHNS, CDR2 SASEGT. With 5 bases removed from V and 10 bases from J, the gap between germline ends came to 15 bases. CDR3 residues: CASSPSPLAEQFF. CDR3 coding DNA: TGTGCCAGCAGTCCAAGCCCGCTAGCGGAGCAGTTCTTC.

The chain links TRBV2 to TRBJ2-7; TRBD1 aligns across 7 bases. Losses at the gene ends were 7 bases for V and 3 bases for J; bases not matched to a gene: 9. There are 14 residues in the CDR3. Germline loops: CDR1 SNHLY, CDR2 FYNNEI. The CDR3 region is CASTRGQESYEQYV. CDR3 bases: TGTGCCAGCACCCGAGGACAGGAGAGCTACGAGCAGTACGTC.

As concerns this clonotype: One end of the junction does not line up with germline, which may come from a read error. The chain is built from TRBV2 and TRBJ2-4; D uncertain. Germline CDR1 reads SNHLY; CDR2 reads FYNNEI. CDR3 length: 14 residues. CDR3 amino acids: CASREGIAKNIEYF. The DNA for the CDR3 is TGTGCCAGCAGGGAAGGGATAGCCAAAAACATTGAGTACTTC.

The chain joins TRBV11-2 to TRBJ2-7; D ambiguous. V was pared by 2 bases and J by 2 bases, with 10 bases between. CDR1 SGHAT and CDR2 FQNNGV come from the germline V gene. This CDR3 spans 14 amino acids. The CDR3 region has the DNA TGTGCCAGCAGCTTATTTACAGTCCCCTACGAGCAGTACTTC. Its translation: CASSLFTVPYEQYF. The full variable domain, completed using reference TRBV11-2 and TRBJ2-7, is EAGVAQSPRYKIIEKRQSVAFWCNPISGHATLYWYQQILGQGPKLLIQFQNNGVVDDSQLPKDRFSAERLKGVDSTLKIQPAKLEDSAVYLCASSLFTVPYEQYFGPGTRLTVT.

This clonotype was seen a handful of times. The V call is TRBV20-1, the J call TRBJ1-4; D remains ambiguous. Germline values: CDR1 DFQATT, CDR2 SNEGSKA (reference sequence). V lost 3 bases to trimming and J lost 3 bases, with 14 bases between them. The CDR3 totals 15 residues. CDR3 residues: CSARGSYNANEKLFF. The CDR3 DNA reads TGCAGTGCTAGGGGGAGTTATAATGCTAATGAAAAACTGTTTTTT.

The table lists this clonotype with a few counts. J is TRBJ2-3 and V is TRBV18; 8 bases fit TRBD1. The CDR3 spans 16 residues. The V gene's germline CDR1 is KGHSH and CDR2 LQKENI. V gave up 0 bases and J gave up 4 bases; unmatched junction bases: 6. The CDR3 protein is CASSPPRGQVPDTQYF. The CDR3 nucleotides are TGTGCCAGCTCACCACCCCGGGGACAGGTTCCAGATACGCAGTATTTT.

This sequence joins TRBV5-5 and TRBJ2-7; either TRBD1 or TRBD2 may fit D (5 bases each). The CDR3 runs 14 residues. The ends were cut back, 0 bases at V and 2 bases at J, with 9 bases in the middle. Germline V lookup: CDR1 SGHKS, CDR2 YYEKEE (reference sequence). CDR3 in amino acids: CASSLEGPTYEQYF. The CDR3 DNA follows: TGTGCCAGCAGCTTGGAGGGACCAACCTACGAGCAGTACTTC.

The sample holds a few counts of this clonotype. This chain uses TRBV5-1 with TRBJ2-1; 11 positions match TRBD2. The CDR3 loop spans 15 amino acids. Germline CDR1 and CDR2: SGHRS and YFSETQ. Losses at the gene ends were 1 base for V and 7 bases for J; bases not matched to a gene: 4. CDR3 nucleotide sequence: TGCGCCAGCAGCTTGAGACTAGCGGGAAATAATGAGCAGTTCTTC. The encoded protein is CASSLRLAGNNEQFF.

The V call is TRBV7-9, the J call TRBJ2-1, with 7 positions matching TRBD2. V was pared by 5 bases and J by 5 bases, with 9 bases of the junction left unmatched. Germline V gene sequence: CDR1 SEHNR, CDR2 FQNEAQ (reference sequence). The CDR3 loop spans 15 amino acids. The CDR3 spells CASSRGGGINNEQFF. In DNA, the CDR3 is TGTGCCAGCAGCAGGGGCGGGGGAATCAACAATGAGCAGTTCTTC.

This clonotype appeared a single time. CDR3 in amino acids: CASNPRGTSGLMGRNEQFF. As DNA, the CDR3 is TGTGCCAGCAACCCTCGTGGGACTAGCGGGTTAATGGGGCGCAATGAGCAGTTCTTC. The chain carries TRBV27 and TRBJ2-1; 12 bases are shared with TRBD2. The J segment lost 6 bases and the V segment lost 7 bases, leaving 19 bases of the junction unmatched. Germline values: CDR1 MNHEY, CDR2 SMNVEV (reference sequence). This CDR3 has 19 amino acids.

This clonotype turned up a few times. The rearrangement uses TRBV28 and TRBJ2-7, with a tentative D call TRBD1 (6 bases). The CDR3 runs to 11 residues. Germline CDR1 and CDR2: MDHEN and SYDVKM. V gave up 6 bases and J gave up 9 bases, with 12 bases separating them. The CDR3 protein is CASSTGIGQYV. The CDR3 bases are TGTGCCAGCAGCACAGGGATAGGGCAGTACGTC.

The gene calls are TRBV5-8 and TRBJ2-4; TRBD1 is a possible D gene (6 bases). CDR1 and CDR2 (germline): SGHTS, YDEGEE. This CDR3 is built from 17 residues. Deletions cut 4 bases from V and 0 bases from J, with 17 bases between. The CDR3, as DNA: TGTGCCAGCAGCCGTTCCGGGACATCTCTAGCCAAAAACATTCAGTACTTC. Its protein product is CASSRSGTSLAKNIQYF.

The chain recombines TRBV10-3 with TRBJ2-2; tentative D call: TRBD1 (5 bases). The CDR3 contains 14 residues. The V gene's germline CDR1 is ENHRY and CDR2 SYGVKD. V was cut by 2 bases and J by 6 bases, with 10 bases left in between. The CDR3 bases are TGTGCCATCAGTGAGCAGACAGTTCCCGGGGAGCTGTTTTTT. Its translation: CAISEQTVPGELFF.

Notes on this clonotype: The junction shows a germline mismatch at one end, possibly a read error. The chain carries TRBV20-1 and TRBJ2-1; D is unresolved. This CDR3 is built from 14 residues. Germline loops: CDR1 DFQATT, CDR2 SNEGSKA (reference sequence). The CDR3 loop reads CSASSSSSSNLVLF. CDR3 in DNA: TGCAGTGCTAGTTCGAGTAGCAGCTCCAATCTAGTCCTCTTC.

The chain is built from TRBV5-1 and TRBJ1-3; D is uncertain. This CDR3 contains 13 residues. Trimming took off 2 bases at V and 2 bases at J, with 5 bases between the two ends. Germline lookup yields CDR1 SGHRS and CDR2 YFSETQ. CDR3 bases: TGCGCCAGCAGCTTCTTGCCTGGAAACACCATATATTTT. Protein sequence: CASSFLPGNTIYF.

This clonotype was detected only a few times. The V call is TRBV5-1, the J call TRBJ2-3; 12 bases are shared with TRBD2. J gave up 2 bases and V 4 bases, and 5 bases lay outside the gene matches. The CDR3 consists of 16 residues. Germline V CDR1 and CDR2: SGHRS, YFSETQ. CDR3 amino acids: CASSVGTSGYTDTQYF. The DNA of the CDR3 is TGCGCCAGCAGCGTCGGGACTAGCGGGTACACAGATACGCAGTATTTT. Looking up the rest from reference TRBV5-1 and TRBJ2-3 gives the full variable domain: KAGVTQTPRYLIKTRGQQVTLSCSPISGHRSVSWYQQTPGQGLQFLFEYFSETQRNKGNFPGRFSGRQFSNSRSEMNVSTLELGDSALYLCASSVGTSGYTDTQYFGPGTRLTVL.

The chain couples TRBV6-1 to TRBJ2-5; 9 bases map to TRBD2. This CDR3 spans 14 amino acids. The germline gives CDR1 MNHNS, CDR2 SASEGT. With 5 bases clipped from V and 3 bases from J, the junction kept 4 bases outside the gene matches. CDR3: CASSRSGGEETQYF. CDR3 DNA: TGTGCCAGCAGTCGTAGCGGGGGAGAAGAGACCCAGTACTTC.

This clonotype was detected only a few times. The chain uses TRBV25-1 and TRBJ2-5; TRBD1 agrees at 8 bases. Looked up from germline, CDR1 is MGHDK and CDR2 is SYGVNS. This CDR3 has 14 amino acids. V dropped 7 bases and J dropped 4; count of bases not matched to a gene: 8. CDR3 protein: CASTEGRGLETQYF. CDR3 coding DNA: TGTGCCAGCACAGAGGGCAGGGGGCTAGAGACCCAGTACTTC.

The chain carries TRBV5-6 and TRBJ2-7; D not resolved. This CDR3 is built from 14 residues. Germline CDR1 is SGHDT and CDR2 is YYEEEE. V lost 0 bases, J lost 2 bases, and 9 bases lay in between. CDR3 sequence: CASSLAKSTYEQYF. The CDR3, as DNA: TGTGCCAGCAGCTTGGCCAAGTCTACCTACGAGCAGTACTTC.

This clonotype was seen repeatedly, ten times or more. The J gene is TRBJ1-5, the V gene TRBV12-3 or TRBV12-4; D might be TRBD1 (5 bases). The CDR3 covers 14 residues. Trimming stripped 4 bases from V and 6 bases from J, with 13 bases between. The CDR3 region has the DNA TGTGCCAGCAGTTGGGGGGAAGGAAGTCAGCCCCAGCATTTT. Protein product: CASSWGEGSQPQHF.

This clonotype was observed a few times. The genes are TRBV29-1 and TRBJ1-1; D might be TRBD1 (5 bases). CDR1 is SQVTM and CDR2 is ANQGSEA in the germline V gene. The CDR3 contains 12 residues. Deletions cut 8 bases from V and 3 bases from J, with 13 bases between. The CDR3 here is CSINQGHTEAFF. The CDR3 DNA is TGCAGCATAAACCAGGGTCACACTGAAGCTTTCTTT.

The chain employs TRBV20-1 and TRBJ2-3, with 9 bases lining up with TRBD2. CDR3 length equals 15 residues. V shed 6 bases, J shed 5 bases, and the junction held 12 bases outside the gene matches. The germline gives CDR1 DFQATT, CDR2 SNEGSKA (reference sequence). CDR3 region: CSAYEWAGGKDTQYF. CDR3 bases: TGCAGTGCCTATGAATGGGCGGGAGGGAAAGATACGCAGTATTTT.

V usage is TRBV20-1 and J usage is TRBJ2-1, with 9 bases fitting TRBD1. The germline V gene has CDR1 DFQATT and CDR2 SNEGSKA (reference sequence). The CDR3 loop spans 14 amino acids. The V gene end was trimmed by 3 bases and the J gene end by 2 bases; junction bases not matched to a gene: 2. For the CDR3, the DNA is TGCAGTGCTAGCCGACAGGGGGCCTACAATGAGCAGTTCTTC. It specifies CSASRQGAYNEQFF.

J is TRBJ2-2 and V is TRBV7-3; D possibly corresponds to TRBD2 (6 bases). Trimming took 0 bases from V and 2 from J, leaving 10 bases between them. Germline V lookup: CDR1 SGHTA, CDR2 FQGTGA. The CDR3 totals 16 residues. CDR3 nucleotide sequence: TGTGCCAGCAGCTTAACTAGCGGAAAAAACACCGGGGAGCTGTTTTTT. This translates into CASSLTSGKNTGELFF. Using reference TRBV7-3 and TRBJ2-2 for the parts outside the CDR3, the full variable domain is GAGVSQTPSNKVTEKGKYVELRCDPISGHTALYWYRQSLGQGPEFLIYFQGTGAADDSGLPNDRFFAVRPEGSVSTLKIQRTERGDSAVYLCASSLTSGKNTGELFFGEGSRLTVL.